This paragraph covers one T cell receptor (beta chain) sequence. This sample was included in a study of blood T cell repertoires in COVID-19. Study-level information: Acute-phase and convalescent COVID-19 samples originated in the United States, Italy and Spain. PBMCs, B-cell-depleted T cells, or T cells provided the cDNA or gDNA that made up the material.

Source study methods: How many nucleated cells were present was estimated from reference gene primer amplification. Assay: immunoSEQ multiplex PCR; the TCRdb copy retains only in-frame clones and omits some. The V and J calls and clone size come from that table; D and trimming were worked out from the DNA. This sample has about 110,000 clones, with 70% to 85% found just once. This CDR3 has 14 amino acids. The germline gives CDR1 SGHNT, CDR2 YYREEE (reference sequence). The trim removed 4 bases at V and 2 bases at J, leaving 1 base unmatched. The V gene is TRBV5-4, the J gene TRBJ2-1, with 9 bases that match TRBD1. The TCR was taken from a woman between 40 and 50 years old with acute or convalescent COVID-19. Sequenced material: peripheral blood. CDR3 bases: TGTGCCAGCAGCAGACAGGGGGCCTACAATGAGCAGTTCTTC. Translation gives CASSRQGAYNEQFF.